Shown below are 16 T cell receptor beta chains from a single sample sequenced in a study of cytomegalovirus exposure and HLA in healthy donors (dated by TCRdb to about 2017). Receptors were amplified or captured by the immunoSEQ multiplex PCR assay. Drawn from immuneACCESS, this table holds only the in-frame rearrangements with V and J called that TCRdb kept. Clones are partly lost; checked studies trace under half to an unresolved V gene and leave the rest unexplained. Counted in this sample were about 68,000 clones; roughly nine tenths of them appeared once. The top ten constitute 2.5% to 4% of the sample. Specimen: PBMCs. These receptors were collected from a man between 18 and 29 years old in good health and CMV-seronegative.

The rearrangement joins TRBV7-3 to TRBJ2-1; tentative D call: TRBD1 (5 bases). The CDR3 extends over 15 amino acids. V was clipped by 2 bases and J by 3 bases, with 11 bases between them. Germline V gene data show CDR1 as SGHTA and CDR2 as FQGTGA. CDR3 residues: CASSLRQSDYNEQFF. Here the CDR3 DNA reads TGTGCCAGCAGCTTACGACAGTCGGACTACAATGAGCAGTTCTTC.

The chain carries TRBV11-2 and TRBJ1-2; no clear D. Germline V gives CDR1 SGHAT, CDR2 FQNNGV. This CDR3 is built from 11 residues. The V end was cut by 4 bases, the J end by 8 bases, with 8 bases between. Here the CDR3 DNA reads TGTGCCAGCAGCTCAGGCGGGGGCTACACCTTC. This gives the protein CASSSGGGYTF.

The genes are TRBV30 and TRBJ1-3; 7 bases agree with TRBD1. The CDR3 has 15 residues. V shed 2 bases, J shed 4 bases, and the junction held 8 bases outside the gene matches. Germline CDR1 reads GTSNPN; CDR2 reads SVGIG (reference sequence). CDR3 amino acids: CAWSWMGTVGNTIYF. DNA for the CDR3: TGTGCCTGGAGTTGGATGGGGACAGTCGGAAACACCATATATTTT.

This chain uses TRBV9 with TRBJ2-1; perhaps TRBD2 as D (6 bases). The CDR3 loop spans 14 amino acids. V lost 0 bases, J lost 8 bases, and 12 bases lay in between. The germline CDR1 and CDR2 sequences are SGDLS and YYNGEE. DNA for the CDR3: TGTGCCAGCAGCGTAGAGGGCGGGATCGATGAGCAGTTCTTC. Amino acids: CASSVEGGIDEQFF.

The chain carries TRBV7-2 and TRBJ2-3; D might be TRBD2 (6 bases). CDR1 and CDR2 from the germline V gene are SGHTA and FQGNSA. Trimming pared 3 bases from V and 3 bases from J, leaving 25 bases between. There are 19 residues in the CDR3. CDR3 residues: CASSFRLGTRGSRTDTQYF. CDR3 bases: TGTGCCAGCAGCTTTCGCTTGGGGACTCGGGGTAGTAGGACAGATACGCAGTATTTT.

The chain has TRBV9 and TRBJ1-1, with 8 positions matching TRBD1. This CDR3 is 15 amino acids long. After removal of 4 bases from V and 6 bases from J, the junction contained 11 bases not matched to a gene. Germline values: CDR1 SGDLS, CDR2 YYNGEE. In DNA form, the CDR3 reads TGTGCCAGCAGCTTCACTCCAGACAGGGGAGCTGAAGCTTTCTTT. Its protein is CASSFTPDRGAEAFF.

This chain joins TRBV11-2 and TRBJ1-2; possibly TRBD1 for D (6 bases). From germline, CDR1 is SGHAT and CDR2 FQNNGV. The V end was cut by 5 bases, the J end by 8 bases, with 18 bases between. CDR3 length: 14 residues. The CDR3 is CASSTLQGYRGYTF. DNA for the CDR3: TGTGCCAGCAGCACACTACAGGGTTACAGGGGCTACACCTTC.

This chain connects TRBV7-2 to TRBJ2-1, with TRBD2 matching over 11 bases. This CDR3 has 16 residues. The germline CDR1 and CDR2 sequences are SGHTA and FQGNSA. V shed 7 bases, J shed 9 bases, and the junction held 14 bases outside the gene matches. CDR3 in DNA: TGTGCCAGCACCTCATATAGCGGGAGGGCCTTTGCTGAGCAGTTCTTC. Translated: CASTSYSGRAFAEQFF.

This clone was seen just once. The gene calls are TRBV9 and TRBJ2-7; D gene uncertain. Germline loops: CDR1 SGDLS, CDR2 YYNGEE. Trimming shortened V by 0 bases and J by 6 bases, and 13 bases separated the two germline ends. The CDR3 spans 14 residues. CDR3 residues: CASSVGSSSSEQYF. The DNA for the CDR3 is TGTGCCAGCAGCGTAGGATCTAGTTCGAGCGAGCAGTACTTC.

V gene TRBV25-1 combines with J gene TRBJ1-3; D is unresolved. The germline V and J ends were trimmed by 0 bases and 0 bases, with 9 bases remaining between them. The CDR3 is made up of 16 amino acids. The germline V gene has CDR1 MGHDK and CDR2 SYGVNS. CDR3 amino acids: CASSEYFRSSGNTIYF. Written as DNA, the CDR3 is TGTGCCAGCAGTGAATATTTCCGGAGCTCTGGAAACACCATATATTTT.

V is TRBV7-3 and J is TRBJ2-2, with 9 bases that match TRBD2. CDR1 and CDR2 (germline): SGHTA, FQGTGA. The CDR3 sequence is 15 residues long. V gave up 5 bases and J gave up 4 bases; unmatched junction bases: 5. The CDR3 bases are TGTGCCAGCAGCAAGGGACTAGCAGTCACCGGGGAGCTGTTTTTT. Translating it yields CASSKGLAVTGELFF.

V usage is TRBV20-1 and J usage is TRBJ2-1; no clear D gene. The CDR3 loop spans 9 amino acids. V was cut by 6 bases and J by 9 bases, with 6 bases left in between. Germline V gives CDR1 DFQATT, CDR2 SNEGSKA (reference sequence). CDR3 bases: TGCAGTGCGCCAGGTGAGCAGTTCTTC. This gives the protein CSAPGEQFF.

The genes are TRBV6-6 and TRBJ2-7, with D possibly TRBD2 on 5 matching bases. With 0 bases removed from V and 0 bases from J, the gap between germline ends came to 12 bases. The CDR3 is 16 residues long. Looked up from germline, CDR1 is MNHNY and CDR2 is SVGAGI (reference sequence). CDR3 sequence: CASSYSFPGSSYEQYF. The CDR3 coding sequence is TGTGCCAGCAGTTACTCCTTCCCGGGGAGCTCCTACGAGCAGTACTTC.

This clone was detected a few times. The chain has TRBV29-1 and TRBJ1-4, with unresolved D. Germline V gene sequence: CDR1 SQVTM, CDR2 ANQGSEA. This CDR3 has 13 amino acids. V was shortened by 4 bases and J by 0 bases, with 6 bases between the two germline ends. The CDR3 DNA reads TGCAGCGTTGCAGGAACAACTAATGAAAAACTGTTTTTT. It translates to CSVAGTTNEKLFF.

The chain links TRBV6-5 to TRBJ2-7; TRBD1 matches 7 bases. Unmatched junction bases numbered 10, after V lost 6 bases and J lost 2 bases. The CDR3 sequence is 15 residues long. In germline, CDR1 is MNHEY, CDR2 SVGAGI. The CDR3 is CASSHPLDRAYEQYF. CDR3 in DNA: TGTGCCAGCAGCCACCCTCTCGACAGGGCCTACGAGCAGTACTTC.

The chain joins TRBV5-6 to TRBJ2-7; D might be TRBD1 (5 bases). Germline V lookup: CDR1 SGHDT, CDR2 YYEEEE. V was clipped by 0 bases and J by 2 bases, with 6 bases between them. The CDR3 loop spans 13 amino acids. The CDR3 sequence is CASSLAGTYEQYF. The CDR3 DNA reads TGTGCCAGCAGCTTGGCAGGGACCTACGAGCAGTACTTC.